This T cell receptor (beta chain) is drawn from a study of molecular identifiers for immune sequencing clone quantification. This clonotype was recorded many times. Germline V lookup: CDR1 LNHDA, CDR2 SQIVND (reference sequence). The CDR3 runs to 14 residues. V dropped 5 bases and J dropped 6; count of bases not matched to a gene: 8. Sorting was used to obtain naive CD8 T cells (CD8+CD4-CCR7+CD45RA+). Previously described methods and listed TCR primers were used for bulk TCR libraries. TCRdb reanalysed the PCR reads using MiXCR and keeps one entry per CDR3 protein. The table records 85,000 to 100,000 distinct CDR3 sequences, approximately 25% of them present only once.

The sample comprised naive CD8+ T cells from blood, with Jurkat cell RNA spiked in. Specified subset: FACS-sorted CD8+CD4-CCR7+CD45RA+ naive T cells. The rearrangement links TRBV19 to TRBJ2-3; 7 positions match TRBD2. This sequence was found in a human donor in good health. Some libraries in this study had Jurkat cell RNA spiked in. The CDR3 region is CASSALARGDTQYF. The CDR3, as DNA: TGTGCCAGTAGTGCACTAGCGAGAGGGGATACGCAGTATTTT.